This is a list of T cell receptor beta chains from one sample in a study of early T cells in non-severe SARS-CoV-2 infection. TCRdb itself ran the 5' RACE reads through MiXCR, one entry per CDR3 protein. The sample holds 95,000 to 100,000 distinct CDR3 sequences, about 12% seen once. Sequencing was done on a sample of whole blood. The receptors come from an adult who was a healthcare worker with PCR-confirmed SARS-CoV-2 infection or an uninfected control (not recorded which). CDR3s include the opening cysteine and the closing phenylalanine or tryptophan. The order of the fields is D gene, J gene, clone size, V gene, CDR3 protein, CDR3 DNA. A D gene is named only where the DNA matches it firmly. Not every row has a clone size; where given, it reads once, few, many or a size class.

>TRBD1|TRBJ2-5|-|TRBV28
CASSLGQKETQYF
TGTGCCAGCAGCTTGGGACAGAAAGAGACCCAGTACTTC
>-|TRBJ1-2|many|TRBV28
CASSPPGYGYTF
TGTGCCAGCAGTCCGCCGGGCTATGGCTACACCTTC
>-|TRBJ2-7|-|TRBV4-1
CASSQEPTGDQYF
TGCGCCAGCAGCCAAGAGCCGACGGGGGATCAGTACTTC
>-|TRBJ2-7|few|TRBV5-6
CASSLSGTPNPYEQYF
TGTGCCAGCAGCTTGTCCGGGACACCAAACCCCTACGAGCAGTACTTC
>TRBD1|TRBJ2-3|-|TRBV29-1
CSVEGTGRTDTQYF
TGCAGCGTTGAGGGGACAGGGAGGACAGATACGCAGTATTTT
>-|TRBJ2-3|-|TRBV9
CASSVQGSSDTQYF
TGTGCCAGCAGCGTACAGGGAAGTTCAGATACGCAGTATTTT
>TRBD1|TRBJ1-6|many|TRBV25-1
CASAPTGGSSPLHF
TGTGCCAGCGCCCCGACAGGGGGTAGTTCACCCCTCCACTTT
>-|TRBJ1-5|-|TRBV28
CASKPGTGHRPQHF
TGTGCCAGCAAACCTGGGACGGGCCATAGGCCCCAGCATTTT
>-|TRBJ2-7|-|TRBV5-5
CASSPTSGDEQYF
TGTGCCAGCAGCCCCACCTCAGGGGACGAGCAGTACTTC
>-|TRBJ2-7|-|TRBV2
CASSAYGAYEQYF
TGTGCCAGCAGTGCTTACGGAGCCTACGAGCAGTACTTC
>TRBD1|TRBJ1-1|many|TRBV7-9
CASSRTGQNTEAFF
TGTGCCAGCAGCCGGACAGGGCAGAACACTGAAGCTTTCTTT
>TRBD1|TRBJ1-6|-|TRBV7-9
CASSRQGAGYNSPLHF
TGTGCCAGCAGCCGACAGGGGGCCGGCTATAATTCACCCCTCCACTTT
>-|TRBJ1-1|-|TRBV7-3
CASSLGASNTEAFF
TGTGCCAGCAGCTTAGGAGCCTCGAACACTGAAGCTTTCTTT
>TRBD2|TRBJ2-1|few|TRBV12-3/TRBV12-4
CASSPTSLGHNEQFF
TGTGCCAGCAGTCCGACTAGCTTGGGGCACAATGAGCAGTTCTTC
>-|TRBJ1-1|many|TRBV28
CASSPLMVNTEAFF
TGTGCCAGCAGTCCTTTAATGGTGAACACTGAAGCTTTCTTT
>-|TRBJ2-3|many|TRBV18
CASSPQKDTQYF
TGTGCCAGCTCACCACAAAAAGATACGCAGTATTTT
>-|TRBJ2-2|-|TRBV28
CASSLEVPNTGELFF
TGTGCCAGCAGTTTAGAAGTGCCGAACACCGGGGAGCTGTTTTTT
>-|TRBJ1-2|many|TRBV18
CASSPAGTNYGYTF
TGTGCCAGCTCACCCGCCGGGACTAACTATGGCTACACCTTC
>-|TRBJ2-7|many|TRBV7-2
CASSLGGAPYEQYF
TGTGCCAGCAGCCTAGGTGGGGCACCCTACGAGCAGTACTTC
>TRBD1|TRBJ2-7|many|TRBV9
CASSQRPTGVVYEQYF
TGTGCCAGCAGCCAGCGCCCGACAGGGGTGGTCTACGAGCAGTACTTC
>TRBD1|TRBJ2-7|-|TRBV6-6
CASYSQGDEQYF
TGTGCCAGCTACTCACAGGGGGACGAGCAGTACTTC
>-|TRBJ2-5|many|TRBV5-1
CASSLAQQETQYF
TGCGCCAGCAGCTTGGCACAGCAAGAGACCCAGTACTTC
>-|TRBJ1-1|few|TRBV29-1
CSGGAGLVTEAFF
TGCAGCGGTGGAGCAGGGTTGGTTACTGAAGCTTTCTTT
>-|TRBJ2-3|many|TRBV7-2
CASSTRPGTDTQYF
TGTGCCAGCAGCACCCGCCCGGGAACAGATACGCAGTATTTT
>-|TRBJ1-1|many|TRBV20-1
CSAPTLAPPVAFF
TGCAGTGCTCCAACCCTGGCTCCCCCAGTAGCTTTCTTT
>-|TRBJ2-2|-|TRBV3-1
CASSPKAGAYYTGELFF
TGTGCCAGCAGCCCGAAGGCCGGGGCCTATTACACCGGGGAGCTGTTTTTT
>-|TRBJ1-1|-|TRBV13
CASSSGFGEAFF
TGTGCCAGCAGCTCAGGATTCGGTGAAGCTTTCTTT
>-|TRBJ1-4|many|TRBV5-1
CASSLSQTGEKLFF
TGCGCCAGCAGCTTAAGCCAGACGGGGGAAAAACTGTTTTTT
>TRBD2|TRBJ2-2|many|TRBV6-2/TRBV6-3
CASNRPSGGAHTGELFF
TGTGCCAGCAACCGACCCAGCGGGGGGGCCCATACCGGGGAGCTGTTTTTT
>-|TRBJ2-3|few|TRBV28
CASSRWGTDTQYF
TGTGCCAGCAGTCGGTGGGGAACAGATACGCAGTATTTT
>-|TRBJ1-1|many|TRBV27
CASNSLQKTEAFF
TGTGCCAGCAATTCACTACAGAAAACTGAAGCTTTCTTT
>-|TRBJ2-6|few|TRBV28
CASRSGANVLTF
TGTGCCAGCAGATCTGGGGCCAACGTCCTGACTTTC
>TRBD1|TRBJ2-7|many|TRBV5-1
CASSLEPRTGTYEQYF
TGCGCCAGCAGCTTGGAACCCCGGACAGGGACCTACGAGCAGTACTTC
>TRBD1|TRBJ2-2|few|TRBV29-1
CSGTENTGELFF
TGTTCCGGGACAGAAAACACCGGGGAGCTGTTTTTT
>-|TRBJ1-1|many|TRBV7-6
CASSSQANTEAFF
TGTGCCAGCAGCTCCCAAGCGAACACTGAAGCTTTCTTT
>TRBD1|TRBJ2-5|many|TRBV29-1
CSVDRGSQETQYF
TGCAGCGTCGACAGGGGTTCCCAAGAGACCCAGTACTTC
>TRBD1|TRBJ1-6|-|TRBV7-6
CASSPQGDYSPLHF
TGTGCCAGCAGCCCCCAGGGGGATTACTCACCCCTCCACTTT
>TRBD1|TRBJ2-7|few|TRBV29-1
CSALTGGVGYEQYF
TGCAGCGCTCTTACAGGGGGCGTTGGTTACGAGCAGTACTTC
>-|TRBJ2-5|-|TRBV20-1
CSAGRGVGGTQYF
TGCAGTGCTGGACGCGGGGTTGGCGGGACCCAGTACTTC
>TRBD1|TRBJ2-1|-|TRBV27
CASSFSGQSTNEQFF
TGTGCCAGCAGTTTTTCGGGACAGTCGACCAATGAGCAGTTCTTC